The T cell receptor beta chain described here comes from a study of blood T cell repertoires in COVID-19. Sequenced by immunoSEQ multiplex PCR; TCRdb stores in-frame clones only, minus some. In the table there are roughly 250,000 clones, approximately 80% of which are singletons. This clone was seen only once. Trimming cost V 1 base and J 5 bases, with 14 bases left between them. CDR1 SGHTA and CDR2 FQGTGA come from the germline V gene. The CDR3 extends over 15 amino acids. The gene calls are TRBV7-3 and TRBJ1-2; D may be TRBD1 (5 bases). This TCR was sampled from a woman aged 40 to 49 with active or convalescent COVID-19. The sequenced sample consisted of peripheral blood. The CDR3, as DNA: TGTGCCAGCAGCTTAAGGTCCCCCGGGGGATATGGCTACACCTTC. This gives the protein CASSLRSPGGYGYTF.